These 11 T cell receptor beta chains were sequenced from one sample in a study of shared clonotypes between healthy human individuals. The protocol was immunoSEQ multiplex PCR, while the TCRdb copy is restricted to in-frame clones and leaves out a portion. The data show millions of clones, 85% to 95% seen once. Sequencing input: naive CD4+ T cells sorted from blood. The subset here: CD45RA+ positively selected. The receptors come from a man between 18 and 35 years old in good health.

V usage is TRBV10-3 and J usage is TRBJ2-5; 8 bases fit TRBD2. Germline CDR1 ENHRY, CDR2 SYGVKD. The length of the CDR3 is 14 residues. Losses at the gene ends were 8 bases for V and 5 bases for J; bases not matched to a gene: 10. The CDR3 here is CAIAAGGTGETQYF. Written as DNA, the CDR3 is TGTGCCATCGCTGCGGGGGGCACGGGGGAGACCCAGTACTTC.

Notes on this clone: The same CDR3 also results from other DNA sequences found in this sample. The rearrangement uses TRBV6-5 and TRBJ1-2; 9 bases fit TRBD1. Per germline, CDR1 MNHEY and CDR2 SVGAGI. The CDR3 has 13 amino acids. With 4 bases clipped from V and 8 bases from J, the junction kept 5 bases outside the gene matches. The chain's CDR3 is CASSSGTGRGYTF. DNA for the CDR3: TGTGCCAGCAGTTCCGGGACAGGGAGAGGCTACACCTTC.

The chain recombines TRBV2 with TRBJ1-2; 10 nucleotides align to TRBD1. Germline V lookup: CDR1 SNHLY, CDR2 FYNNEI. The V and J ends lost 7 bases and 2 bases, in that order; junction bases with no gene match: 7. This CDR3 contains 15 residues. CDR3 nucleotide sequence: TGTGCCAGCACCAGAGGGACAGGGGTGAACTATGGCTACACCTTC. Protein product: CASTRGTGVNYGYTF.

This sequence joins TRBV2 and TRBJ1-4, with TRBD1 matching over 9 bases. The V gene's germline CDR1 is SNHLY and CDR2 FYNNEI. Trimming at V came to 5 bases and at J to 8 bases, leaving 9 bases not matched to a gene. The CDR3 has 15 amino acids. Written as DNA, the CDR3 is TGTGCCAGCAGTCTCCCCGGGACAGGGCGGGAAAAACTGTTTTTT. The encoded protein is CASSLPGTGREKLFF.

The rearrangement links TRBV9 to TRBJ1-1; D gene ambiguous. The CDR3 runs to 14 residues. From germline, CDR1 is SGDLS and CDR2 YYNGEE. Trimming removed 2 bases at V and 1 base at J, with 9 bases between. The DNA for the CDR3 is TGTGCCAGCAGCGTCGGCAGGACGAACACTGAAGCTTTCTTT. Translated: CASSVGRTNTEAFF.

In the case of this clone: The sample has other DNA sequences that encode this CDR3 too. The chain is built from TRBV10-3 and TRBJ1-1; D remains ambiguous. Between the trimmed V and J ends, which lost 0 bases and 1 base, there was a span of 6 bases. The CDR3 extends over 14 amino acids. Germline V lookup: CDR1 ENHRY, CDR2 SYGVKD. The chain's CDR3 is CAISESLANTEAFF. CDR3 in DNA: TGTGCCATCAGTGAGTCCTTAGCGAACACTGAAGCTTTCTTT.

V is TRBV21-1 and J is TRBJ2-7; the table names TRBD2, a call not compared with the DNA. TRBV21-1 is labeled a pseudogene. The CDR3 has 15 residues. The CDR3 loop is CASSKLGGSQYEQYF. The CDR3 DNA reads as TGTGCCAGCAGCAAACTGGGAGGCAGTCAGTACGAGCAGTACTTC.

The chain combines TRBV11-3 with TRBJ2-2; 7 bases align to TRBD1. Trimming took 5 bases from V and 6 from J; bases not matched to a gene: 6. Germline V gene data show CDR1 as SGHNT and CDR2 as YENEEA. CDR3 size: 14 residues. DNA for the CDR3: TGTGCCAGCAGCCCGACAGGGTTGGCCGGGGAGCTGTTTTTT. Protein product: CASSPTGLAGELFF. The complete variable domain, with remaining parts taken from reference TRBV11-3 and TRBJ2-2, reads EAGVVQSPRYKIIEKKQPVAFWCNPISGHNTLYWYLQNLGQGPELLIRYENEEAVDDSQLPKDRFSAERLKGVDSTLKIQPAELGDSAVYLCASSPTGLAGELFFGEGSRLTVL.

The chain links TRBV30 to TRBJ2-5; unclear D gene. V lost 0 bases, J lost 5 bases, and 10 bases lay in between. Germline loops: CDR1 GTSNPN, CDR2 SVGIG (reference sequence). The CDR3 loop spans 13 amino acids. CDR3 residues: CAWSVGHRETQYF. For the CDR3, the DNA is TGTGCCTGGAGTGTAGGGCATCGGGAGACCCAGTACTTC.

V and J are TRBV5-1 and TRBJ2-3; no clear D gene. The CDR3 loop spans 15 amino acids. The germline V gene encodes CDR1 SGHRS and CDR2 YFSETQ. V was pared by 4 bases and J by 2 bases, with 14 bases between. The CDR3 spells CASSTIGKITDTQYF. CDR3 coding DNA: TGCGCCAGCAGCACCATAGGAAAGATCACAGATACGCAGTATTTT.

The chain has TRBV27 and TRBJ2-3; TRBD1 is a possible D gene (5 bases). V lost 4 bases and J lost 0, with 17 bases in between. The CDR3 is 17 amino acids. Germline CDR1 MNHEY, CDR2 SMNVEV (reference sequence). The CDR3 loop reads CASSYWGRSPSTDTQYF. CDR3 DNA sequence: TGTGCCAGCAGTTATTGGGGCAGGTCGCCTAGCACAGATACGCAGTATTTT.